One and the same sample provided the 14 T cell receptor beta chains below, sequenced in a study of cytomegalovirus exposure and HLA in healthy donors (dated by TCRdb to about 2017). The library was prepared using the immunoSEQ multiplex PCR assay. For the multiplex PCR, a mixture combining 60 forward primers for TCR Vbeta segments and 13 reverse primers for TCR Jbeta segments was used. The source is immuneACCESS, and TCRdb retained only in-frame sequences with V and J called. Part of the clones is not carried over; for the studies checked, unresolved V genes explain less than half of this, and the remainder is unexplained. This sample is represented by approximately 180,000 clones; about 84% of them were singletons. Together, the top ten hold around 5% of the sample. Sequenced: PBMCs. The receptors shown here come from a man younger than 35 in good health and CMV-seronegative.

The rearrangement uses TRBV2 and TRBJ2-1; 15 bases agree with TRBD2. This CDR3 contains 18 residues. V dropped 2 bases and J dropped 5; count of bases not matched to a gene: 7. The germline V gene encodes CDR1 SNHLY and CDR2 FYNNEI. CDR3 loop: CASSETGLAGGKDNEQFF. CDR3 coding DNA: TGTGCCAGCAGTGAAACAGGACTAGCGGGAGGGAAAGACAATGAGCAGTTCTTC.

The chain has TRBV9 and TRBJ1-4; no clear D. Germline V gene data show CDR1 as SGDLS and CDR2 as YYNGEE. This CDR3 has 11 residues. V was clipped by 4 bases and J by 10 bases, with 8 bases between them. In nucleotides, the CDR3 is TGTGCCAGCAGCTCCGAGGGAAAACTGTTTTTT. Translating it yields CASSSEGKLFF.

This chain links TRBV18 with TRBJ2-7; 7 bases map to TRBD1. This CDR3 comprises 16 residues. With 6 bases clipped from V and 0 bases from J, the junction kept 11 bases outside the gene matches. CDR1 and CDR2 (germline): KGHSH, LQKENI. CDR3 protein: CASSWLGTVRSYEQYF. CDR3 DNA: TGTGCCAGCTCTTGGCTTGGGACAGTCCGCTCCTACGAGCAGTACTTC.

This clone occurred once. The gene calls are TRBV7-9 and TRBJ2-7, with 13 positions matching TRBD2. In germline, CDR1 is SEHNR, CDR2 FQNEAQ (reference sequence). This CDR3 comprises 15 residues. V lost 5 bases to trimming and J lost 5 bases; unmatched junction nucleotides: 6. The CDR3 coding sequence is TGTGCCAGCAGCCCGGTAGGACTAGCGGGAGACGAGCAGTACTTC. Translation gives CASSPVGLAGDEQYF. Full variable domain (missing parts from reference TRBV7-9 and TRBJ2-7): DTGVSQNPRHKITKRGQNVTFRCDPISEHNRLYWYRQTLGQGPEFLTYFQNEAQLEKSRLLSDRFSAERPKGSFSTLEIQRTEQGDSAMYLCASSPVGLAGDEQYFGPGTRLTVT.

CDR3 DNA: TGTGCCAGCTCACCAGTATACAGGGAAAGAGGCTACACCTTC. This codes for CASSPVYRERGYTF. The V and J genes are TRBV18 and TRBJ1-2; tentatively, D is TRBD1 (6 bases). The germline gives CDR1 KGHSH, CDR2 LQKENI. Trimming left V 2 bases short and J 8 bases short, with 15 bases between. CDR3 size: 14 residues.

The rearrangement joins TRBV7-9 to TRBJ1-5; D gene ambiguous. The length of the CDR3 is 15 residues. CDR1 SEHNR and CDR2 FQNEAQ come from the germline V gene (reference sequence). Trimming removed 0 bases from V and 0 bases from J, with 6 bases in between. The CDR3: CASSLAGDSNQPQHF. DNA of the CDR3: TGTGCCAGCAGCTTAGCTGGAGATAGCAATCAGCCCCAGCATTTT. The full variable domain, completed using reference TRBV7-9 and TRBJ1-5, is DTGVSQNPRHKITKRGQNVTFRCDPISEHNRLYWYRQTLGQGPEFLTYFQNEAQLEKSRLLSDRFSAERPKGSFSTLEIQRTEQGDSAMYLCASSLAGDSNQPQHFGDGTRLSIL.

This sequence joins TRBV18 and TRBJ2-3; no reliable D call. Germline V gene lookup returns CDR1 KGHSH and CDR2 LQKENI. With 4 bases removed from V and 0 bases from J, the gap between germline ends came to 11 bases. This CDR3 contains 15 residues. CDR3 sequence: CASSHPPTSTDTQYF. The CDR3 nucleotides are TGTGCCAGCTCACATCCTCCAACTAGCACAGATACGCAGTATTTT.

V is TRBV7-9 and J is TRBJ2-2; possibly TRBD1 for D (5 bases). CDR1 is SEHNR and CDR2 is FQNEAQ in the germline V gene (reference sequence). CDR3 length equals 12 residues. CDR3 loop: CSAGIPTGELFF. CDR3 in DNA: TGTTCCGCAGGGATACCCACCGGGGAGCTGTTTTTT.

The chain links TRBV5-1 to TRBJ2-1, with TRBD1 as a possible D gene (6 bases). This CDR3 region has 13 residues. Germline lookup yields CDR1 SGHRS and CDR2 YFSETQ. V was cut by 0 bases and J by 9 bases, with 10 bases left in between. CDR3 protein: CASSLDQGPEQFF. In DNA form, the CDR3 reads TGCGCCAGCAGCTTGGATCAGGGGCCTGAGCAGTTCTTC.

Notes on this clone: At one end the junction does not follow the germline gene, possibly because of a read error. The chain is built from TRBV2 and TRBJ1-1; D perhaps matches TRBD1 (6 bases). Germline CDR1 SNHLY, CDR2 FYNNEI. The CDR3 contains 13 residues. CDR3 region: CASREDRTQEAFF. The CDR3 coding sequence is TGTGCCAGCAGGGAAGACAGGACCCAAGAAGCTTTCTTT.

This clone was seen only once. The V and J genes are TRBV7-3 and TRBJ2-1, with 9 bases fitting TRBD1. Germline loops: CDR1 SGHTA, CDR2 FQGTGA. The CDR3 length is 17 residues. J gave up 7 bases and V 2 bases, and 12 bases lay outside the gene matches. The DNA of the CDR3 is TGTGCCAGCAGCTTAGGGCCGGGACAGGGTAGATTAAATGAGCAGTTCTTC. This gives the protein CASSLGPGQGRLNEQFF. The whole variable domain, filled in from reference TRBV7-3 and TRBJ2-1, reads GAGVSQTPSNKVTEKGKYVELRCDPISGHTALYWYRQSLGQGPEFLIYFQGTGAADDSGLPNDRFFAVRPEGSVSTLKIQRTERGDSAVYLCASSLGPGQGRLNEQFFGPGTRLTVL.

The chain links TRBV5-1 to TRBJ2-1; 10 positions match TRBD2. V lost 3 bases to trimming and J lost 9 bases; unmatched junction nucleotides: 9. The CDR3 runs 15 residues. From germline, CDR1 is SGHRS and CDR2 YFSETQ. This chain's CDR3 is CASSYGLAARFEQFF. The CDR3 DNA sequence: TGCGCCAGCAGCTACGGACTAGCGGCCCGATTTGAGCAGTTCTTC. The whole variable domain, remainder taken from reference TRBV5-1 and TRBJ2-1, is KAGVTQTPRYLIKTRGQQVTLSCSPISGHRSVSWYQQTPGQGLQFLFEYFSETQRNKGNFPGRFSGRQFSNSRSEMNVSTLELGDSALYLCASSYGLAARFEQFFGPGTRLTVL.

The J gene is TRBJ1-1, the V gene TRBV2; D is unclear. CDR3 length: 13 amino acids. V was trimmed by 5 bases and J by 11 bases, leaving 18 bases between them. CDR1 is SNHLY, CDR2 FYNNEI, per germline. Here the CDR3 reads CASSPSSGVRAFF. In DNA form, the CDR3 reads TGTGCCAGCAGTCCGAGTTCGGGAGTGAGGGCTTTCTTT.

The V gene is TRBV7-9, the J gene TRBJ2-1; no clear D. Germline V gene sequence: CDR1 SEHNR, CDR2 FQNEAQ (reference sequence). The CDR3 runs 12 residues. V was trimmed by 2 bases and J by 6 bases, leaving 5 bases between them. This CDR3 is CASSLSSNEQFF. The CDR3 bases are TGTGCCAGCAGCTTATCTAGCAATGAGCAGTTCTTC.